This TCR beta chain emerged from a study of blood T cell repertoires in COVID-19. Study-level background: Some COVID-19 samples were acute and others convalescent; all came from the United States, Italy and Spain.

Per the authors' pipeline: Counts of nucleated cells, estimated from reference gene primer amplification, were obtained. Method: immunoSEQ multiplex PCR; TCRdb's copy keeps in-frame clones and lacks some. Clonal size and the V and J genes are those of that table, whereas D and trimming came from the DNA. Among about 80,000 clones listed, about 79% were seen once. This CDR3 has 20 amino acids. The germline V gene has CDR1 LGHNA and CDR2 YSLEER. Trimming took 4 bases from V and 4 from J; bases not matched to a gene: 22. The V and J genes are TRBV4-3 and TRBJ2-1; 7 bases align to TRBD2. The TCR comes from a human donor in a cohort sampled during active COVID-19. What was sequenced was peripheral blood. The CDR3 protein is CASSPKWQEAAGLGYNEQFF. In DNA, the CDR3 is TGCGCCAGCAGCCCCAAGTGGCAGGAGGCCGCCGGACTAGGGTACAATGAGCAGTTCTTC.